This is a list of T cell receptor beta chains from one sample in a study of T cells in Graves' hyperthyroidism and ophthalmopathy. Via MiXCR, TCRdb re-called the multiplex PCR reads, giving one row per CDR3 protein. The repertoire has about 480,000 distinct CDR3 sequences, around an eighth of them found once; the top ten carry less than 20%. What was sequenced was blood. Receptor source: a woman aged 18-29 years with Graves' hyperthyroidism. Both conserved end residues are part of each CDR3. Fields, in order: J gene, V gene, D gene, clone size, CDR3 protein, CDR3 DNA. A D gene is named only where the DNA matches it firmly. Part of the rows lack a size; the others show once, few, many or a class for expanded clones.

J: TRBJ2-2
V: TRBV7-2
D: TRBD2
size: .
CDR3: CASSDSAGGTGELFF
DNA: TGTGCCAGCAGCGACTCAGCGGGAGGAACCGGGGAGCTGTTTTTT

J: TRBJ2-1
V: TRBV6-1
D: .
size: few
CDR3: CASEPHKGGLPNEQFF
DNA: TGTGCCAGCGAACCACACAAGGGGGGGTTACCCAATGAGCAGTTCTTC

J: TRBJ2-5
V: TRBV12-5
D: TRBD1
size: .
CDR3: CASGLESTGPYQETQYF
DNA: TGTGCTAGTGGTTTGGAGTCGACAGGGCCCTACCAAGAGACCCAGTACTTC

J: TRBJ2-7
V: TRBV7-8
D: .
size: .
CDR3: CASSLEWSQEQYF
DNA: TGTGCCAGCAGCTTAGAGTGGTCCCAGGAGCAGTACTTC

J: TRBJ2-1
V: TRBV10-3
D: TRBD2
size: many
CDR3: CAISGNGGSSYNEQFF
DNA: TGTGCCATCAGTGGGAACGGCGGGAGCTCCTACAATGAGCAGTTCTTC

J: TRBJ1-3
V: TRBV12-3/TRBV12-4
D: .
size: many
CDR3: CASSLQWRLSGNTIYF
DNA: TGTGCCAGCAGTTTACAGTGGAGACTCTCTGGAAACACCATATATTTT

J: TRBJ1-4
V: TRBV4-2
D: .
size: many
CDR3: CASSQVVSQPATNEKLFF
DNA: TGTGCCAGCAGCCAAGTGGTATCCCAACCAGCAACTAATGAAAAACTGTTTTTT

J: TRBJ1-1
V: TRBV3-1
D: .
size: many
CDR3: CASSHTETEAFF
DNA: TGTGCCAGCAGCCACACGGAAACTGAAGCTTTCTTT

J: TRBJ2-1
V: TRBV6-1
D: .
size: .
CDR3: CATGTRQNERFF
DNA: TGTGCCACTGGGACAAGGCAAAATGAGCGGTTCTTC

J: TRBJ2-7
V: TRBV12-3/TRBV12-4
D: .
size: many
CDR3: CASGPGGPYEQYF
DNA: TGTGCCAGCGGCCCCGGGGGCCCCTACGAGCAGTACTTC

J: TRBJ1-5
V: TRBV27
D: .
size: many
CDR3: CASSLSGGGRYQPQHF
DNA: TGTGCCAGCAGTTTGTCGGGGGGAGGGCGATATCAGCCCCAGCATTTT

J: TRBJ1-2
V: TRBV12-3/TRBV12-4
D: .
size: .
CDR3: CASSLEVAVEGYTF
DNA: TGTGCCAGCAGTTTAGAGGTGGCAGTCGAAGGCTACACCTTC

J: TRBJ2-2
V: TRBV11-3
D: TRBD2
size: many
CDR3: CASSIGLAENTGELFF
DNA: TGTGCCAGCAGCATTGGACTAGCGGAGAACACCGGGGAGCTGTTTTTT

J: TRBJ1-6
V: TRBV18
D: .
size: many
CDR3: CASSLYNSPLHF
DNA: TGTGCCAGCTCTCTATATAATTCACCCCTCCACTTT

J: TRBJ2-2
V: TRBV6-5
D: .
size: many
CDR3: CASSYSRGPGELFF
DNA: TGTGCCAGCAGTTACTCTCGGGGACCGGGGGAGCTGTTTTTT

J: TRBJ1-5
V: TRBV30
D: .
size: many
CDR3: CAWSGHSNQPQHF
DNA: TGTGCCTGGAGCGGACATAGCAATCAGCCCCAGCATTTT

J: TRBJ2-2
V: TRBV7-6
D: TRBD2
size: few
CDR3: CASTDPLPGSGRPGELFF
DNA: TGTGCCAGCACCGACCCGCTCCCGGGTAGCGGGAGACCCGGGGAGCTGTTTTTT

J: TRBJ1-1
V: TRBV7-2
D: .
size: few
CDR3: CASSLVGQPMNTEAFF
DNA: TGTGCCAGCAGCTTAGTAGGACAGCCAATGAACACTGAAGCTTTCTTT

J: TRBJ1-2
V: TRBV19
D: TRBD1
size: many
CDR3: CASSIDPTGGDGYTF
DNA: TGTGCCAGTAGTATAGACCCTACAGGGGGCGATGGCTACACCTTC

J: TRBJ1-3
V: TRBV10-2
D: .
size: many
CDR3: CASSELIIGNTIYF
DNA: TGCGCCAGCAGTGAGTTGATAATCGGAAACACCATATATTTT

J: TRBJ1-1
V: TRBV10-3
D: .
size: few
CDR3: CAISEGGAGAFF
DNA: TGTGCCATCAGCGAGGGGGGGGCCGGGGCTTTCTTT

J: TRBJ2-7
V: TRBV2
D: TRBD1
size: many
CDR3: CASKGTGGLGEQYF
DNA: TGTGCCAGCAAAGGGACAGGGGGCCTGGGGGAGCAGTACTTC

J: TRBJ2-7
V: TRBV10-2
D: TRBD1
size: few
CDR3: CASRPGTGPHVSYEQYF
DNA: TGCGCCAGCAGGCCCGGGACAGGACCTCATGTCTCCTACGAGCAGTACTTC

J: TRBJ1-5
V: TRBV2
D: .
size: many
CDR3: CASSQQGGDQPQHF
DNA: TGTGCCAGCAGCCAACAGGGTGGAGATCAGCCCCAGCATTTT

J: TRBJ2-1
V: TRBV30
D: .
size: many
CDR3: CAWSIPNEQFF
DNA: TGTGCCTGGAGTATTCCCAATGAGCAGTTCTTC

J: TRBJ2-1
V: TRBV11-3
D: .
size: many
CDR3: CASSLVFLNEQFF
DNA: TGTGCCAGCAGCTTAGTGTTCTTGAATGAGCAGTTCTTC

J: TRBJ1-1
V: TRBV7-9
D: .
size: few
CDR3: CASSLNRVKNTKAFF
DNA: TGTGCCAGCAGCTTAAACAGGGTGAAAAACACTAAAGCTTTCTTT

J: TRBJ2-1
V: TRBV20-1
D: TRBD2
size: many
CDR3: CSARRLAGGQNEQFF
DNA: TGCAGTGCTAGAAGACTAGCGGGAGGTCAGAATGAGCAGTTCTTC

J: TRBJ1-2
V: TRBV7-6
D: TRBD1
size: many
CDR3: CASSPDRVGGYTF
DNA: TGTGCCAGCAGCCCGGACAGGGTAGGGGGCTACACCTTC

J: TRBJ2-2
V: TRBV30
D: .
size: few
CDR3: CAWSSGTRNTGELFF
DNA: TGTGCCTGGAGTTCCGGGACAAGGAACACCGGGGAGCTGTTTTTT

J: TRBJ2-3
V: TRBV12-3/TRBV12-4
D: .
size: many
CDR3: CASSFLLARTDTQYF
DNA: TGTGCCAGCAGTTTTTTGTTAGCGCGCACAGATACGCAGTATTTT

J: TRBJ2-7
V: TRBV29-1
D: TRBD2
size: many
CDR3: CSVSTSGSSYEQYF
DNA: TGCAGCGTTTCCACTAGCGGGAGCTCCTACGAGCAGTACTTC

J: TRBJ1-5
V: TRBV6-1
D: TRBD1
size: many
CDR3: CASSSRTGGHQPQHF
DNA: TGTGCCAGCAGTTCCAGGACAGGGGGCCATCAGCCCCAGCATTTT

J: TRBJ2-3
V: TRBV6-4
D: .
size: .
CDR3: CASTDTQYF
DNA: TGTGCCAGCACAGATACGCAGTATTTT

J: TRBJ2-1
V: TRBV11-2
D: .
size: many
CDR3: CASSLAGWDLSYNEQFF
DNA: TGTGCCAGCAGCTTAGCAGGTTGGGATCTCTCCTACAATGAGCAGTTCTTC

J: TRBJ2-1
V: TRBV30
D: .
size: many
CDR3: CARSGGLYNEQFF
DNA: TGTGCCCGTAGTGGCGGATTGTACAATGAGCAGTTCTTC

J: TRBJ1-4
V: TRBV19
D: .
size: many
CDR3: CASSIDPPRGRVEEKLFF
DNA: TGTGCCAGTAGTATAGATCCCCCTCGGGGCAGGGTGGAAGAAAAACTGTTTTTT

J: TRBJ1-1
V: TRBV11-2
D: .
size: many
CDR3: CASSLDQDRRAPWMNTEAFF
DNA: TGTGCCAGCAGCTTAGACCAAGATCGGAGGGCCCCGTGGATGAACACTGAAGCTTTCTTT

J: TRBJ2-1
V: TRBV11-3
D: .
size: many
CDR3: CASSPTGTSEQFF
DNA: TGTGCCAGCAGCCCTACTGGGACATCTGAGCAGTTCTTC

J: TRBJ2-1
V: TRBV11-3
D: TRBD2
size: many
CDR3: CASSLVWGEGGHNEQFF
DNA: TGTGCCAGCAGCTTAGTGTGGGGGGAGGGCGGCCACAATGAGCAGTTCTTC

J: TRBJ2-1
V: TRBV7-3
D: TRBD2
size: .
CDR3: CASSSLTSGRGNEQFF
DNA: TGTGCCAGCAGCTCTCTAACTAGCGGGAGGGGCAATGAGCAGTTCTTC

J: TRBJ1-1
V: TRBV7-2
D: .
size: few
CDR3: CASSPNGGANTEAFF
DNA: TGTGCCAGCAGCCCTAACGGGGGTGCCAACACTGAAGCTTTCTTT

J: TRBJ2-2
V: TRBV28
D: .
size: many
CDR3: CASSGGGLDSGELFF
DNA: TGTGCCAGCAGCGGAGGGGGCTTGGATTCCGGGGAGCTGTTTTTT

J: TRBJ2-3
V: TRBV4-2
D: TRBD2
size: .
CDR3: CASSQEGLAGDTDTQYF
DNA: TGTGCCAGCAGCCAAGAGGGACTAGCGGGGGACACAGATACGCAGTATTTT

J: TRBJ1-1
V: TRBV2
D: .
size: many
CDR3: CASSPPGRNTEAFF
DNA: TGTGCCAGCAGTCCTCCGGGCAGAAACACTGAAGCTTTCTTT